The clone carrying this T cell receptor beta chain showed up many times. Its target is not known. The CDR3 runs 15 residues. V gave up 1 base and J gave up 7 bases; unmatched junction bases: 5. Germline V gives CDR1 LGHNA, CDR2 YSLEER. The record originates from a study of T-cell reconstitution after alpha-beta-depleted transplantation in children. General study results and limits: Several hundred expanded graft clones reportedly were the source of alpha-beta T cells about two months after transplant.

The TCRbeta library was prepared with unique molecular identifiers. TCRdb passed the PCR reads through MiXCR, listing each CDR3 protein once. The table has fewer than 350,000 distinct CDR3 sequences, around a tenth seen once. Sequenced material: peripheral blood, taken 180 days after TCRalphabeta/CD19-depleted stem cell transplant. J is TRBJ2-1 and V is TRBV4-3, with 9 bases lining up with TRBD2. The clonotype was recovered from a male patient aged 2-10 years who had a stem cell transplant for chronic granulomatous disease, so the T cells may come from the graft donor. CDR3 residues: CASSQVSGSRNEQFF. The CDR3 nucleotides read TGCGCCAGCAGCCAAGTTAGCGGGAGTAGGAATGAGCAGTTCTTC.